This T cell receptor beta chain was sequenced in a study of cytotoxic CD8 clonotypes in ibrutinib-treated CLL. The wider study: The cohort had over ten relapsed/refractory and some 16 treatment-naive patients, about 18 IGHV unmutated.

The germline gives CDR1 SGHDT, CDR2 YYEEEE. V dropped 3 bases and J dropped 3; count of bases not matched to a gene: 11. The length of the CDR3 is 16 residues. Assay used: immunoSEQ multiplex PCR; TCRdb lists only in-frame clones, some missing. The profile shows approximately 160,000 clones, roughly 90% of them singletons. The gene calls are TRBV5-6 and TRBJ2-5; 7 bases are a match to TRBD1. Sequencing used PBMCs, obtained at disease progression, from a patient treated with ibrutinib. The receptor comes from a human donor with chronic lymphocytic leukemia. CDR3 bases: TGTGCCAGCAGCTGGACCGTCGGGACAGTGAAAGAGACCCAGTACTTC. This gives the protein CASSWTVGTVKETQYF.